Listed here is a single T cell receptor (beta chain). The TCRbeta library was prepared with unique molecular identifiers. One entry per CDR3 protein results from TCRdb running MiXCR on the PCR reads. This sample has about half a million distinct CDR3 sequences; approximately 13% occur once, and the top ten carry over 5.5%. The sample is drawn from a study of T-cell reconstitution after alpha-beta-depleted transplantation in children. The germline V and J ends were trimmed by 8 bases and 2 bases, with 15 bases remaining between them. Germline V CDR1 and CDR2: MNHEY, SMNVEV (reference sequence). The CDR3 covers 14 residues.

The material was PBMCs from the stem cell graft donor, obtained from the stem cell graft. The TCR was taken from a human donor who donated a stem cell graft to a child with combined immunodeficiency. The chain joins TRBV27 to TRBJ2-5, with D unresolved. The CDR3, as DNA: TGTGCCAGCCGTGTTAATGGGGTGCAAGAGACCCAGTACTTC. This encodes CASRVNGVQETQYF.